This entry features one T cell receptor (beta chain) sequence. The data were obtained in a study of cytomegalovirus exposure and HLA in healthy donors. Study-wide background: Out of 150 million to 200 million T cells, an earlier analysis found fewer than 140 million unique TCR beta sequences in total.

13 Jbeta primers and 60 Vbeta primers were used for the PCR. Per the original methods: Among the unique TCR beta chains that a later analysis counted, about 81 million in all, roughly 10 million were shared. This table comes from immunoSEQ multiplex PCR, and its TCRdb copy is limited to in-frame clones, with some not included. V, J and clone size were drawn from that table, and D and trimming were deduced from the DNA. The sample records roughly 120,000 clones, approximately 70% being singletons. The germline V gene has CDR1 SGHTA and CDR2 FQGTGA. With V trimmed by 5 bases and J by 6 bases, 8 bases remained unmatched. This CDR3 region has 15 residues.

V is TRBV7-3 and J is TRBJ2-2; 8 bases are shared with TRBD1. The source material was PBMCs. The sequence derives from a man aged 25 to 40 in good health and CMV-seropositive. The CDR3 coding sequence is TGTGCCAGCAGCCCGTCGACAGGGGATGCCGGGGAGCTGTTTTTT. Protein: CASSPSTGDAGELFF.